These 30 T cell receptor beta chains originate from one sample sequenced in a study of blood T cell repertoires in COVID-19. Assay used: immunoSEQ multiplex PCR; TCRdb lists only in-frame clones, some missing. Altogether approximately 270,000 clones are present, around 89% being singletons, with the ten largest covering more than 0.75%. Sequencing used peripheral blood. The origin of the receptors is a man aged 25-45 years with acute or convalescent COVID-19.

J is TRBJ2-3 and V is TRBV7-9, with 11 bases identical to TRBD2. J was trimmed by 0 bases and V by 5 bases; bases with no gene match: 4. Germline CDR1 is SEHNR and CDR2 is FQNEAQ (reference sequence). The CDR3 consists of 16 residues. The CDR3 bases are TGTGCCAGCAGCGCAGGACTAGCGGGTAGCACAGATACGCAGTATTTT. This translates into CASSAGLAGSTDTQYF. Full variable domain (outside the CDR3, taken from reference TRBV7-9 and TRBJ2-3): DTGVSQNPRHKITKRGQNVTFRCDPISEHNRLYWYRQTLGQGPEFLTYFQNEAQLEKSRLLSDRFSAERPKGSFSTLEIQRTEQGDSAMYLCASSAGLAGSTDTQYFGPGTRLTVL.

The chain employs TRBV5-1 and TRBJ2-3, with D maybe TRBD1 (6 bases). Trimming cost V 4 bases and J 2 bases, with 8 bases left between them. The CDR3 covers 13 residues. CDR1 and CDR2 (germline): SGHRS, YFSETQ. CDR3 region: CASSRTDTDTQYF. CDR3 bases: TGCGCCAGCAGCAGGACAGACACAGATACGCAGTATTTT.

This chain links TRBV5-1 with TRBJ2-2; D is ambiguous. The V end was cut by 5 bases, the J end by 0 bases, with 11 bases between. Germline lookup yields CDR1 SGHRS and CDR2 YFSETQ. The CDR3 loop spans 15 amino acids. Here the CDR3 reads CASRSPGSNTGELFF. The DNA of the CDR3 is TGCGCCAGCAGGAGTCCAGGTTCGAACACCGGGGAGCTGTTTTTT.

The V call is TRBV6-1, the J call TRBJ2-7, with TRBD2 matching over 10 bases. V trimming: 2 bases; J trimming: 4 bases; junction bases outside the gene matches: 8. Germline loops: CDR1 MNHNS, CDR2 SASEGT. The CDR3 consists of 16 residues. CDR3 coding DNA: TGTGCCAGCAGTGAAAGGGTAGCGGGGGGCTCTTACGAGCAGTACTTC. It codes for CASSERVAGGSYEQYF.

V usage is TRBV7-9 and J usage is TRBJ2-2; 8 nucleotides line up with TRBD1. Trimming at V came to 3 bases and at J to 5 bases, leaving 8 bases not matched to a gene. The length of the CDR3 is 16 residues. From germline, CDR1 is SEHNR and CDR2 FQNEAQ (reference sequence). The CDR3 protein is CASSLGTGWGTGELFF. The CDR3 DNA is TGTGCCAGCAGCTTGGGGACAGGCTGGGGGACCGGGGAGCTGTTTTTT. Variable domain in full (rest from reference TRBV7-9 and TRBJ2-2): DTGVSQNPRHKITKRGQNVTFRCDPISEHNRLYWYRQTLGQGPEFLTYFQNEAQLEKSRLLSDRFSAERPKGSFSTLEIQRTEQGDSAMYLCASSLGTGWGTGELFFGEGSRLTVL.

V and J are TRBV11-2 and TRBJ2-7; 8 bases agree with TRBD2. This CDR3 has 15 residues. The V and J ends lost 5 bases and 5 bases, in that order; junction bases with no gene match: 11. CDR1 and CDR2 (germline): SGHAT, FQNNGV. DNA of the CDR3: TGTGCCAGCAGCGCTGCGCAGCGGGGGCCGAACGAGCAGTACTTC. Amino acid sequence: CASSAAQRGPNEQYF.

The V and J genes are TRBV4-2 and TRBJ2-1; 12 bases are a match to TRBD2. CDR3 length equals 17 residues. V trimming: 4 bases; J trimming: 0 bases; junction bases outside the gene matches: 4. CDR1 is LGHNA and CDR2 is YNFKEQ in the germline V gene. CDR3 residues: CASSRETSGSSYNEQFF. CDR3 coding DNA: TGTGCCAGCAGCCGAGAGACTAGCGGGAGCTCCTACAATGAGCAGTTCTTC.

The J gene is TRBJ2-3, the V gene TRBV19, with 11 bases aligning to TRBD2. This CDR3 has 15 amino acids. V was pared by 3 bases and J by 4 bases, with 3 bases of the junction left unmatched. Germline values: CDR1 LNHDA, CDR2 SQIVND (reference sequence). The CDR3 is CASSITSGRADTQYF. CDR3 DNA sequence: TGTGCCAGTAGTATTACTAGCGGGAGAGCAGATACGCAGTATTTT. The full variable domain, completed using reference TRBV19 and TRBJ2-3, is DGGITQSPKYLFRKEGQNVTLSCEQNLNHDAMYWYRQDPGQGLRLIYYSQIVNDFQKGDIAEGYSVSREKKESFPLTVTSAQKNPTAFYLCASSITSGRADTQYFGPGTRLTVL.

The J gene is TRBJ2-7, the V gene TRBV14; possibly TRBD2 for D (5 bases). The CDR3 contains 13 residues. Germline CDR1 SGHDN, CDR2 FVKESK. V lost 2 bases to trimming and J lost 5 bases, with 10 bases between them. CDR3 sequence: CASSQRRVDEQYF. CDR3 nucleotides: TGTGCCAGCAGCCAACGGCGGGTCGACGAGCAGTACTTC.

This clone showed up just a few times. The genes are TRBV28 and TRBJ2-2, with 12 positions matching TRBD2. The CDR3 length is 14 residues. Trimming at V came to 5 bases and at J to 9 bases, leaving 4 bases not matched to a gene. Per the germline V gene, CDR1 is MDHEN and CDR2 is SYDVKM. For the CDR3, the DNA is TGTGCCAGCAGTCCGACTAGCGGGAGCAGGGAGCTGTTTTTT. Protein: CASSPTSGSRELFF.

The chain employs TRBV11-2 and TRBJ2-7; 12 nucleotides agree with TRBD2. Per germline, CDR1 SGHAT and CDR2 FQNNGV. CDR3 length equals 15 residues. J gave up 2 bases and V 2 bases, and 1 base lay outside the gene matches. This CDR3 reads CASSLRTSGAYEQYF. The CDR3 DNA reads TGTGCCAGCAGCTTAAGGACTAGCGGGGCCTACGAGCAGTACTTC.

This sequence joins TRBV30 and TRBJ1-4; D is ambiguous. The CDR3 totals 14 residues. V dropped 0 bases and J dropped 3 bases, with 8 bases sitting between them. Germline loops: CDR1 GTSNPN, CDR2 SVGIG (reference sequence). CDR3 bases: TGTGCCTGGAGTGTAAGCGGTTCTAATGAAAAACTGTTTTTT. Translation gives CAWSVSGSNEKLFF.

This sequence joins TRBV6-5 and TRBJ1-2; 10 bases map to TRBD1. The CDR3 runs 15 residues. With V trimmed by 8 bases and J by 5 bases, 11 bases remained unmatched. From germline, CDR1 is MNHEY and CDR2 SVGAGI. The CDR3 coding sequence is TGTGCCAGCTCGGGACAGGGGAAAGGTTATTATGGCTACACCTTC. It encodes CASSGQGKGYYGYTF.

The chain joins TRBV30 to TRBJ1-5; D uncertain. Germline values: CDR1 GTSNPN, CDR2 SVGIG (reference sequence). V was shortened by 2 bases and J by 2 bases, with 10 bases between the two germline ends. The CDR3 is made up of 14 amino acids. The CDR3 sequence is CAWSSSFGNQPQHF. CDR3 coding DNA: TGTGCCTGGAGTTCCAGTTTCGGCAATCAGCCCCAGCATTTT.

The rearrangement uses TRBV6-1 and TRBJ1-3; 8 bases align to TRBD1. The CDR3 is made up of 16 amino acids. Germline CDR1 reads MNHNS; CDR2 reads SASEGT. Germline trimming cut 2 bases from V and 1 base from J; bases unmatched to any gene: 4. The DNA of the CDR3 is TGTGCCAGCAGTGAACAGGGGGCACAATCTGGAAACACCATATATTTT. Protein: CASSEQGAQSGNTIYF.

This chain connects TRBV5-1 to TRBJ2-4; 9 bases agree with TRBD2. The V gene's germline CDR1 is SGHRS and CDR2 YFSETQ. V shed 4 bases and J 0 bases; nucleotides not matched to a gene: 11. This CDR3 is built from 18 residues. CDR3 nucleotide sequence: TGCGCCAGCAGCCCGGGAGGGCTAGCGGGGATAGCCAAAAACATTCAGTACTTC. This codes for CASSPGGLAGIAKNIQYF.

This chain joins TRBV4-2 and TRBJ2-1; 10 bases are a match to TRBD2. In germline, CDR1 is LGHNA, CDR2 YNFKEQ. This CDR3 is 13 amino acids long. J gave up 8 bases and V 11 bases, and 9 bases lay outside the gene matches. DNA for the CDR3: TGTGCCTCTTCTAGCGGGAGTGGGTATGAGCAGTTCTTC. Protein product: CASSSGSGYEQFF.

CDR3 protein: CASSFQGARQPQHF. CDR3 sequence (DNA): TGTGCCAGCAGTTTCCAGGGGGCCAGACAGCCCCAGCATTTT. V gene TRBV6-6 combines with J gene TRBJ1-5, with 8 nucleotides matching TRBD1. This CDR3 is built from 14 residues. The J segment lost 7 bases and the V segment lost 4 bases, leaving 6 bases of the junction unmatched. Germline CDR1 and CDR2: MNHNY and SVGAGI (reference sequence).

This clone came up once. The V call is TRBV5-1, the J call TRBJ2-2; 8 nucleotides align to TRBD2. V was pared by 4 bases and J by 5 bases, with 10 bases of the junction left unmatched. Germline CDR1 reads SGHRS; CDR2 reads YFSETQ. The CDR3 has 16 amino acids. The CDR3 region is CASSPAGAGDTGELFF. For the CDR3, the DNA is TGCGCCAGCAGCCCCGCGGGAGCGGGAGATACCGGGGAGCTGTTTTTT. Full variable domain (remainder filled in from reference TRBV5-1 and TRBJ2-2): KAGVTQTPRYLIKTRGQQVTLSCSPISGHRSVSWYQQTPGQGLQFLFEYFSETQRNKGNFPGRFSGRQFSNSRSEMNVSTLELGDSALYLCASSPAGAGDTGELFFGEGSRLTVL.

With respect to this clone: The sample contains more than one DNA sequence encoding this CDR3. J is TRBJ1-5 and V is TRBV28, with 9 bases lining up with TRBD1. This CDR3 comprises 16 residues. Looked up from germline, CDR1 is MDHEN and CDR2 is SYDVKM. The ends lost 4 bases at V and 6 bases at J; junction bases unmatched: 10. CDR3 residues: CASSSPGQGLPQPQHF. The CDR3 coding sequence is TGTGCCAGCAGTTCTCCGGGACAGGGTTTGCCTCAGCCCCAGCATTTT.

The gene calls are TRBV7-6 and TRBJ2-5, with 8 bases identical to TRBD2. The CDR3 extends over 14 amino acids. Germline CDR1 and CDR2: SGHVS and FNYEAQ. With 2 bases clipped from V and 3 bases from J, the junction kept 2 bases outside the gene matches. DNA for the CDR3: TGTGCCAGCAGCTTATTCGGGGGGGAAGAGACCCAGTACTTC. Translation: CASSLFGGEETQYF.

The chain carries TRBV7-3 and TRBJ2-5, with TRBD2 matching over 9 bases. Germline CDR1 SGHTA, CDR2 FQGTGA. There are 17 residues in the CDR3. Unmatched junction bases numbered 14, after V lost 5 bases and J lost 4 bases. The CDR3: CASSPSGGGAVTETQYF. The CDR3 nucleotides read TGTGCCAGCAGCCCCAGCGGCGGGGGGGCGGTCACAGAGACCCAGTACTTC.

The chain employs TRBV19 and TRBJ2-2; TRBD1 might be the D (6 bases). Germline loops: CDR1 LNHDA, CDR2 SQIVND (reference sequence). The V gene lost 7 bases and the J gene lost 4 bases, with 16 bases spanning the gap. The CDR3 totals 15 residues. The CDR3: CASTKQGGSTGELFF. The DNA for the CDR3 is TGTGCCAGTACAAAACAGGGTGGCTCCACCGGGGAGCTGTTTTTT.

This clone appeared a single time. This rearrangement joins TRBV29-1 to TRBJ1-1; D is unclear. Trimming took 6 bases from V and 2 from J, leaving 10 bases between them. Germline assignment: CDR1 SQVTM and CDR2 ANQGSEA. CDR3 length equals 12 residues. CDR3 DNA: TGCAGCGTCCGGACTCGCAACACTGAAGCTTTCTTT. Encoded protein: CSVRTRNTEAFF.

The chain employs TRBV5-4 and TRBJ2-3; 10 nucleotides agree with TRBD2. CDR3 length: 17 residues. CDR1 is SGHNT, CDR2 YYREEE, per germline (reference sequence). With V trimmed by 3 bases and J by 3 bases, 10 bases remained unmatched. The CDR3: CASSSNHPLAGTDTQYF. The CDR3 DNA is TGTGCCAGCAGCTCGAACCATCCACTAGCGGGGACAGATACGCAGTATTTT.

This clone was counted only a few times. This sequence joins TRBV6-5 and TRBJ1-3; D is unresolved. The length of the CDR3 is 14 residues. The V end was cut by 5 bases, the J end by 2 bases, with 10 bases between. Germline assignment: CDR1 MNHEY and CDR2 SVGAGI. CDR3 nucleotide sequence: TGTGCCAGCAGTCAATGGAGGACTGGAAACACCATATATTTT. It yields the protein CASSQWRTGNTIYF.

V gene TRBV7-6 combines with J gene TRBJ2-3; 9 positions agree with TRBD2. Germline CDR1 SGHVS, CDR2 FNYEAQ. This CDR3 has 18 residues. J lost 5 bases, V lost 5 bases, and 17 bases had no gene match. CDR3 sequence: CASSPASLSGGRGDTQYF. CDR3 sequence (DNA): TGTGCCAGCAGCCCCGCATCACTGAGCGGGGGGCGTGGAGATACGCAGTATTTT.

This chain links TRBV5-1 with TRBJ2-1; D may be TRBD2 (7 bases). Between the trimmed V and J ends, which lost 5 bases and 5 bases, there was a span of 17 bases. The CDR3 consists of 15 residues. CDR1 SGHRS and CDR2 YFSETQ come from the germline V gene. Written as DNA, the CDR3 is TGCGCCAGCAGTACCACCGCGGGGGCCAACAATGAGCAGTTCTTC. This codes for CASSTTAGANNEQFF.

The chain's CDR3 is CASRGGGFIDEQYF. The CDR3 DNA sequence: TGCGCCAGCAGGGGTGGGGGGTTTATAGACGAGCAGTACTTC. The genes are TRBV10-2 and TRBJ2-7; perhaps TRBD2 as D (6 bases). The CDR3 is 14 amino acids. V dropped 6 bases and J dropped 5 bases, with 17 bases sitting between them. Germline-derived CDR1 and CDR2 are WSHSY and SAAADI.

This chain links TRBV6-5 with TRBJ2-7, with D unclear. The germline V gene encodes CDR1 MNHEY and CDR2 SVGAGI. This CDR3 has 13 residues. V dropped 7 bases and J dropped 0 bases, with 10 bases sitting between them. CDR3 region: CASKDLSSYEQYF. The DNA for the CDR3 is TGTGCCAGCAAAGACTTGAGCTCCTACGAGCAGTACTTC.